The 11 T cell receptor beta chains below all came from one sample that was sequenced in a study of T cell clonality in common variable immunodeficiency. The protocol was immunoSEQ multiplex PCR, while the TCRdb copy is restricted to in-frame clones and leaves out a portion. The repertoire yields under 50,000 clones, none seen only once; the top ten contain approximately 6.3%. Material for sequencing was peripheral blood mononuclear cells. Every receptor here comes from a person between 18 and 69 years old in good health.

This clone was counted ten times or more. Coverage ceases 3 residues before the CDR3 finishes, and the germline J gene fills in the end. The rearrangement links TRBV10-1 to TRBJ2-7; a possible D gene is TRBD1 (5 bases). CDR1 is WNHNN, CDR2 SYGVQD, per germline (reference sequence). V lost 3 bases and J 3 bases, leaving 15 bases between the germline ends. This CDR3 is built from 15 residues. The part of the CDR3 DNA that was read is TGCGCCAGCAGTGAATCATCCCCAGGGCGCTACGAG. Protein: CASSESSPGRYE. The complete CDR3 sequence is CASSESSPGRYEQYF.

At least ten counts were recorded for this clone. The read finishes 3 residues shy of the CDR3 end, and the germline J gene is used to complete it. J is TRBJ2-7 and V is TRBV20-1; 11 nucleotides agree with TRBD1. The CDR3 sequence is 14 residues long. CDR1 and CDR2 from the germline V gene are DFQATT and SNEGSKA (reference sequence). Unmatched junction bases numbered 3, after V lost 4 bases and J lost 1 base. CDR3 amino acids: CSAKGTGGSYEQYF. The sequenced part of the CDR3 DNA is TGCAGTGCTAAAGGGACAGGGGGTTCCTACGAG.

This clone was observed many times. Sequencing ends 3 residues short of the CDR3 end; the germline J gene provides the rest. The gene calls are TRBV5-1 and TRBJ2-1; possibly TRBD2 for D (7 bases). There are 15 residues in the CDR3. Trimming removed 2 bases from V and 2 bases from J, with 11 bases in between. CDR1 SGHRS and CDR2 YFSETQ come from the germline V gene. The CDR3 loop reads CASSFDGGPYNEQFF. The sequenced part of the CDR3 DNA is TGCGCCAGCAGCTTCGACGGGGGGCCCTACAATGAG. The full variable domain, rest sourced from reference TRBV5-1 and TRBJ2-1, is KAGVTQTPRYLIKTRGQQVTLSCSPISGHRSVSWYQQTPGQGLQFLFEYFSETQRNKGNFPGRFSGRQFSNSRSEMNVSTLELGDSALYLCASSFDGGPYNEQFFGPGTRLTVL.

This clone has ten or more counts. Read data end 3 residues before the CDR3 end; the end is taken from the germline J gene. The gene calls are TRBV3-1 (or the pseudogene TRBV3-2) and TRBJ2-6; D is perhaps TRBD2 (6 bases). This CDR3 has 19 amino acids. Trimming left V 0 bases short and J 1 base short, with 16 bases between. Germline V CDR1 and CDR2: LGHDT, YNNKEL (reference sequence). The covered CDR3 bases are TGTGCCAGCAGCCAAGATGGAGGGGCGGCACCATCTGGGGCCAACGTC. This translates into CASSQDGGAAPSGANV. The whole CDR3 is CASSQDGGAAPSGANVLTF.

This clone was counted at least ten times. The read ends 3 residues shy of where the CDR3 ends; the end is completed using the germline J gene. V is TRBV20-1 and J is TRBJ2-7; D not resolved. The CDR3 covers 13 residues. Trimming removed 6 bases from V and 0 bases from J, with 12 bases in between. Germline V gene data show CDR1 as DFQATT and CDR2 as SNEGSKA (reference sequence). CDR3 amino acids: CSASDMDSYEQYF. The CDR3 bases that were read are TGCAGTGCCTCCGACATGGACTCCTACGAG.

The table lists this clone with many counts. The read gets to within 3 residues of the CDR3 end, and the germline J gene fills in the rest. This chain joins TRBV20-1 and TRBJ2-2; no clear D gene. The CDR3 runs 13 residues. The V gene lost 5 bases and the J gene lost 4 bases, with 11 bases spanning the gap. Germline V gene sequence: CDR1 DFQATT, CDR2 SNEGSKA (reference sequence). The CDR3 is CSAWRSGTGELFF. The covered CDR3 bases are TGCAGTGCTTGGCGGTCGGGCACCGGGGAG.

This clone was detected ten times or more. The read falls 3 residues short of the CDR3 end, and the missing part is taken from the germline J gene. The chain employs TRBV9 and TRBJ2-5, with a tentative D call TRBD1 (5 bases). The V gene lost 3 bases and the J gene lost 0 bases, with 24 bases spanning the gap. CDR1 is SGDLS, CDR2 YYNGEE, per germline. The CDR3 consists of 19 residues. The CDR3 protein is CASSETTDRLLQYQETQYF. Incomplete CDR3 DNA: TGTGCCAGCAGCGAGACCACTGACAGACTCCTTCAGTACCAAGAGACC.

This clone was counted at least ten times. The sequenced fragment ends 3 residues before the CDR3 boundary, so the rest is inferred from the germline J gene. This chain uses TRBV29-1 with TRBJ1-1, with 7 bases lining up with TRBD1. Germline V CDR1 and CDR2: SQVTM, ANQGSEA. The CDR3 is 13 amino acids. CDR3: CSGLDNRGYEAFF. CDR3 DNA (partial): TGCAGCGGTCTAGACAACAGGGGTTACGAG.

This clone showed up just a few times. The missing CDR3 end, 3 residues past where the read stops, is filled in from the germline J gene. V is TRBV19 and J is TRBJ2-1, with 9 nucleotides matching TRBD2. The germline gives CDR1 LNHDA, CDR2 SQIVND (reference sequence). This CDR3 has 16 amino acids. J was trimmed by 8 bases and V by 3 bases; bases with no gene match: 11. Partial CDR3 DNA: TGTGCCAGTAGTATGTCTAGCGGGAACACAAGGGATGAG. This translates into CASSMSSGNTRDE. The CDR3 in its entirety is CASSMSSGNTRDEQFF.

This clone was observed many times. The read terminates 3 residues ahead of where the CDR3 ends, so the germline J gene completes it. The chain uses TRBV5-4 and TRBJ2-1; D might be TRBD1 (5 bases). Deletions cut 0 bases from V and 6 bases from J, with 7 bases between. This CDR3 has 13 amino acids. Germline V gene lookup returns CDR1 SGHNT and CDR2 YYREEE (reference sequence). Here the CDR3 reads CASSLGGLNEQFF. The part of the CDR3 DNA that was read is TGTGCCAGCAGCTTGGGGGGCCTCAATGAG.

This clone was observed many times. Sequencing ends 3 residues short of the CDR3 end; the germline J gene provides the rest. The chain recombines TRBV20-1 with TRBJ1-6; D unresolved. The length of the CDR3 is 17 residues. Trimming removed 0 bases at V and 1 base at J, with 13 bases between. Germline V gives CDR1 DFQATT, CDR2 SNEGSKA (reference sequence). Incomplete CDR3 DNA: TGCAGTGCTAGAGATTGGAGGGCCCAGTCCTATAATTCACCC. Translation gives CSARDWRAQSYNSP. In full, the CDR3 reads CSARDWRAQSYNSPLHF.